This entry concerns a single T cell receptor (beta chain). The CDR3 is 13 residues long. V was shortened by 5 bases and J by 5 bases, with 10 bases between the two germline ends. Per the germline V gene, CDR1 is SGHVS and CDR2 is FNYEAQ. Original handling: Estimation of nucleated cell counts was performed using reference gene primer amplification. Some clones are missing from TCRdb's copy, which holds only in-frame ones; the method was immunoSEQ multiplex PCR. V and J calls and clone size are copied from that table; D and trimming were computed from the DNA. The sample has roughly 300,000 clones, over 75% seen once. Among Cohort 3 donors, those recovered had two negative PCRs, clearance, or symptom resolution. This record comes from a study of blood T cell repertoires in COVID-19. Turning to the study itself: Acute and convalescent COVID-19 samples came from the United States, Italy and Spain. Nucleic acid was either cDNA or gDNA, and it came from T cells, B-cell-depleted T cells, or PBMCs.

Sequencing input: PBMCs or T cells enriched from blood (not recorded which). The chain employs TRBV7-6 and TRBJ1-5; maybe TRBD1 (5 bases). The clonotype was recovered from a woman in her thirties who had recovered from COVID-19. This chain's CDR3 is CASSAGGDQPQHF. The CDR3 DNA reads TGTGCCAGCAGCGCCGGGGGGGATCAGCCCCAGCATTTT.